These T cell receptor beta chains were read from a single sample in a study of beta chain features in type 1 diabetes. The assay was immunoSEQ multiplex PCR, and TCRdb's table has in-frame clones only and misses some. This sample has a few hundred thousand clones, with over 12% found just once. The source material was naive CD4+ T cells from blood. Receptors were obtained from a woman aged 18 to 35 in good health. CDR3s include the opening cysteine and the closing phenylalanine or tryptophan. The D gene is left open where the match is weak. Size values are once, few and many counts, or a class for expanded clones, and some rows have none.

TRBJ2-5	TRBD2	few	TRBV7-7	TGTGCTAGCAGCTGGACTAGCGGGTGGCAAGAGACCCAGTACTTC	CASSWTSGWQETQYF
TRBJ2-2	TRBD1	.	TRBV9	TGTGCCAGCAGCGACCCACAGGGGTTGTTTTTT	CASSDPQGLFF
TRBJ2-1	TRBD2	.	TRBV30	TGTGCCTGGAGTAGAAGCGGGAGGCCCGAGGACAATGAGCAGTTCTTC	CAWSRSGRPEDNEQFF
TRBJ1-5	.	few	TRBV7-3	TGTGCCAGCAGCTTAAAGGGGAATCAGCCCCAGCATTTT	CASSLKGNQPQHF
TRBJ2-2	.	few	TRBV5-1	TGCGCCAGCAGCTTGGGGGGGGCGAACACCGGGGAGCTGTTTTTT	CASSLGGANTGELFF
TRBJ2-5	.	.	TRBV18	TGTGCCAGCTCACCACAGGAGGGGGCGCAATCAGAGACCCAGTACTTC	CASSPQEGAQSETQYF
TRBJ2-7	.	.	TRBV28	TGTGCCAGCAGTTTATACGGTTACGAGCAGTACTTC	CASSLYGYEQYF
TRBJ2-5	TRBD2	few	TRBV4-2	TGTGCCAGCAGCCAAGATTATAGCGGGAGTGGAGAGACCCAGTACTTC	CASSQDYSGSGETQYF
TRBJ2-1	TRBD1	.	TRBV5-4	TGTGCCAGCAGCTTCGGGGGGACAGGGGTTTACAATGAGCAGTTCTTC	CASSFGGTGVYNEQFF
TRBJ2-5	TRBD1	few	TRBV7-9	TGTGCCAGCACCATCACAGGGGCAGAGACCCAGTACTTC	CASTITGAETQYF
TRBJ1-5	.	.	TRBV30	TGTGCCTGGAGTGCCGGACAAATCAATCAGCCCCAGCATTTT	CAWSAGQINQPQHF
TRBJ1-1	.	few	TRBV6-5	TGTGCCAGCAGTTATCGAGGGAGAGCTTTCTTT	CASSYRGRAFF
TRBJ2-3	.	.	TRBV9	TGTGCCAGCAGCCCAGAAGATACGCAGTATTTT	CASSPEDTQYF